Each of the 29 T cell receptor beta chains below was sequenced from the same sample in a study of metastatic and nonmetastatic thyroid tumors. TCRdb re-called the PCR reads through MiXCR. The sample lists 65,000 or so clones; approximately 4% were seen once. There were no patients who had received any treatment before thyroid surgery. The sample taken for sequencing was blood. Receptor source: a female donor with papillary thyroid cancer or a benign thyroid nodule (not recorded which). Some clones in this sample may be carry-over from other donors' samples.

V and J are TRBV5-1 and TRBJ2-2; perhaps TRBD1 as D (5 bases). V dropped 3 bases and J dropped 4 bases, with 10 bases sitting between them. The CDR3 runs 14 residues. Looked up from germline, CDR1 is SGHRS and CDR2 is YFSETQ. CDR3 amino acids: CASSCGQSTGELFF. CDR3 DNA sequence: TGCGCCAGCAGCTGTGGACAAAGCACCGGGGAGCTGTTTTTT. Together with reference TRBV5-1 and TRBJ2-2, the CDR3 gives the full variable domain: KAGVTQTPRYLIKTRGQQVTLSCSPISGHRSVSWYQQTPGQGLQFLFEYFSETQRNKGNFPGRFSGRQFSNSRSEMNVSTLELGDSALYLCASSCGQSTGELFFGEGSRLTVL.

This clone was picked up many times. The chain employs TRBV6-1 and TRBJ1-1; no clear D. From germline, CDR1 is MNHNS and CDR2 SASEGT. The CDR3 totals 12 residues. The V end lost 5 bases, the J end lost 6 bases, and 10 bases lay between the germline ends. This CDR3 is CASSYEPPEAFF. The CDR3 region has the DNA TGTGCCAGCAGTTACGAACCCCCTGAAGCTTTCTTT.

This clone was observed a handful of times. The rearrangement uses TRBV12-3 or TRBV12-4 and TRBJ1-1, with no clear D. Trimming removed 6 bases from V and 7 bases from J, with 15 bases in between. This CDR3 is built from 13 residues. CDR3: CASRASIWGEAFF. The CDR3, as DNA: TGTGCCAGCAGGGCCTCTATATGGGGTGAAGCTTTCTTT.

As for this clone: A much larger clone lies a single base off, so this may be a read error. The chain combines TRBV9 with TRBJ2-7, with 10 bases lining up with TRBD2. The CDR3 loop spans 15 amino acids. V lost 4 bases to trimming and J lost 6 bases; unmatched junction nucleotides: 10. The germline gives CDR1 SGDLS, CDR2 YYNGEE. The chain's CDR3 is CASSPGPSGSSEQYF. CDR3 coding DNA: TGTGCCAGCAGCCCGGGACCTAGCGGGAGCTCCGAGCAGTACTTC.

This clone was recorded many times. The V and J genes are TRBV9 and TRBJ2-3; D is unresolved. This CDR3 spans 15 amino acids. CDR1 is SGDLS and CDR2 is YYNGEE in the germline V gene. V gave up 2 bases and J gave up 1 base, with 11 bases separating them. The CDR3 DNA is TGTGCCAGCAGCGTCGTCGACGGACGCACAGATACGCAGTATTTT. Translating it yields CASSVVDGRTDTQYF.

There are many counts of this clone. The chain joins TRBV5-1 to TRBJ1-4; tentatively, D is TRBD1 (5 bases). V lost 5 bases and J 8 bases, leaving 25 bases between the germline ends. This CDR3 is 17 amino acids long. The germline V gene has CDR1 SGHRS and CDR2 YFSETQ. The CDR3 DNA reads TGCGCCAGCAGATCGAATTCCAGGGTGGAGAATGGAGAAAAACTGTTTTTT. Translation: CASRSNSRVENGEKLFF.

This clone occurred many times. The chain carries TRBV5-6 and TRBJ2-1; D might be TRBD1 (5 bases). This CDR3 contains 14 residues. The V gene's germline CDR1 is SGHDT and CDR2 YYEEEE. The germline V and J ends were trimmed by 4 bases and 2 bases, with 10 bases remaining between them. The CDR3, as DNA: TGTGCCAGCAGCCATTGGGGCACCTACAATGAGCAGTTCTTC. It encodes CASSHWGTYNEQFF.

In this sample, this clone turned up many times. In DNA form, the CDR3 reads TGTGCCAGTACTAAGGGTCTCCTTGTCGGCAATCAGCCCCAGCATTTT. Its protein product is CASTKGLLVGNQPQHF. The J gene is TRBJ1-5, the V gene TRBV19; D not certain. CDR1 and CDR2 (germline): LNHDA, SQIVND (reference sequence). Trimming took 7 bases from V and 2 from J, leaving 18 bases between them. The CDR3 extends over 16 amino acids.

This clone was recorded many times. Given the absence of the conserved phenylalanine or tryptophan at the CDR3 end, a read error is likely. The DNA is omitted, as the CDR3 cannot be located on it reliably, and the CDR3 follows TCRdb's listing. The chain employs TRBV12-3 or TRBV12-4 and TRBJ1-2; no check of the table's D call, TRBD1, against the DNA was made. The CDR3 is made up of 12 amino acids, end residues included. Here the CDR3 reads CASSLVSRGLSL.

This clone was counted between two and nine times. It may be a read error: a sequence one base away is much more abundant. This chain uses TRBV4-1 with TRBJ2-1; D is possibly TRBD1 (6 bases). Germline V gene sequence: CDR1 MGHRA, CDR2 YSYEKL. The CDR3 sequence is 17 residues long. The ends were cut back, 3 bases at V and 4 bases at J, with 19 bases in the middle. The CDR3 is CASSQRTTGMWYNEQFF. The DNA for the CDR3 is TGCGCCAGCAGCCAGCGCACGACAGGAATGTGGTACAATGAGCAGTTCTTC.

The sample holds a few counts of this clone. A read error may be the cause here, since a much bigger clone is one base away. Other DNA sequences in the sample encode the same CDR3. The rearrangement uses TRBV7-6 and TRBJ2-5, with 12 bases identical to TRBD2. Germline assignment: CDR1 SGHVS and CDR2 FNYEAQ. The CDR3 contains 17 residues. The CDR3: CASSLVTSGSSGETQYF. The CDR3 nucleotides read TGTGCCAGCAGCTTAGTGACTAGCGGGAGTTCCGGGGAGACACAGTACTTC.

This clone was detected many times. The genes are TRBV6-1 and TRBJ1-1, with D unresolved. V was cut by 5 bases and J by 10 bases, with 17 bases left in between. The CDR3 sequence is 13 residues long. Germline-derived CDR1 and CDR2 are MNHNS and SASEGT. The CDR3 DNA follows: TGTGCCAGCAGTACGGAGATTGGTCGGGGAGCTTTCTTT. Its translation: CASSTEIGRGAFF.

This clone has ten or more counts. J is TRBJ2-7 and V is TRBV24-1; D is uncertain. CDR1 is KGHDR, CDR2 SFDVKD, per germline. The V end lost 9 bases, the J end lost 3 bases, and 14 bases lay between the germline ends. The CDR3 length is 13 residues. CDR3 DNA sequence: TGTGCCACCCCCCCCTGGCAGATCTACGAGCAGTACTTC. It specifies CATPPWQIYEQYF.

The chain has TRBV15 and TRBJ2-3, with TRBD2 as a possible D gene (6 bases). Germline V CDR1 and CDR2: LNHNV, YYDKDF (reference sequence). V was trimmed by 5 bases and J by 11 bases, leaving 17 bases between them. The CDR3 is 13 residues long. Here the CDR3 DNA reads TGTGCCACCAGCTCGGGGGTAACAAATAAGCAGTATTTT. It codes for CATSSGVTNKQYF. The whole variable domain, remainder taken from reference TRBV15 and TRBJ2-3, is DAMVIQNPRYQVTQFGKPVTLSCSQTLNHNVMYWYQQKSSQAPKLLFHYYDKDFNNEADTPDNFQSRRPNTSFCFLDIRSPGLGDTAMYLCATSSGVTNKQYFGPGTRLTVL.

This clone was found a few times. This may be a read error, as it is one base from a much larger clone. This chain joins TRBV5-4 and TRBJ2-2; 8 nucleotides agree with TRBD2. V shed 0 bases, J shed 5 bases, and the junction held 6 bases outside the gene matches. Germline CDR1 is SGHNT and CDR2 is YYREEE (reference sequence). This CDR3 has 16 amino acids. DNA of the CDR3: TGTGCCAGCAGCTTGGCCGGGACTAGTAATACCGGGGAGCTGTTTTTT. Protein sequence: CASSLAGTSNTGELFF. Together with reference TRBV5-4 and TRBJ2-2, the CDR3 gives the full variable domain: ETGVTQSPTHLIKTRGQQVTLRCSSQSGHNTVSWYQQALGQGPQFIFQYYREEENGRGNFPPRFSGLQFPNYSSELNVNALELDDSALYLCASSLAGTSNTGELFFGEGSRLTVL.

This chain's CDR3 is CASSFGDNGYGYTF. CDR3 DNA: TGTGCCAGCAGTTTCGGGGACAATGGCTATGGCTACACCTTC. This sequence joins TRBV28 and TRBJ1-2; TRBD1 is a possible D gene (6 bases). The V end was cut by 3 bases, the J end by 4 bases, with 12 bases between. Per the germline V gene, CDR1 is MDHEN and CDR2 is SYDVKM. There are 14 residues in the CDR3.

This clone was seen repeatedly, ten times or more. The chain recombines TRBV7-9 with TRBJ2-7; 10 bases are shared with TRBD1. CDR3 length: 17 residues. J lost 5 bases, V lost 4 bases, and 14 bases had no gene match. From germline, CDR1 is SEHNR and CDR2 FQNEAQ (reference sequence). The CDR3 DNA follows: TGTGCCAGCAGCTCGACCCCCTGGGGACAGGGGATGGACGAGCAGTACTTC. Translated, it gives CASSSTPWGQGMDEQYF.

This clone was seen a handful of times. At one end the junction does not follow the germline gene, possibly because of a read error. The chain employs TRBV2 and TRBJ2-2; D perhaps matches TRBD2 (6 bases). Germline values: CDR1 SNHLY, CDR2 FYNNEI. The CDR3 is made up of 14 amino acids. CDR3 loop: CASSSRGTTWELFF. CDR3 bases: TGTGCCAGCAGCTCCCGGGGGACCACCTGGGAGCTGTTTTTT.

Concerning this clone: Germline and junction disagree at one end, which may indicate a read error. The V call is TRBV9, the J call TRBJ2-1; D is unresolved. The CDR3 totals 14 residues. Germline V gives CDR1 SGDLS, CDR2 YYNGEE. CDR3 sequence reads: CASSPPSRHNEHFF. The CDR3 DNA is TGTGCCAGCAGCCCCCCGAGTCGGCACAATGAGCATTTCTTC.

This clone has a count of ten or more. The chain has TRBV12-3 or TRBV12-4 and TRBJ2-1, with 8 bases fitting TRBD2. Germline trimming cut 3 bases from V and 2 bases from J; bases unmatched to any gene: 6. The CDR3 is 16 amino acids. The DNA of the CDR3 is TGTGCCAGCAGTTTCGTGGTCGGGAGGGCCTACAATGAGCAGTTCTTC. Translated, it gives CASSFVVGRAYNEQFF.

This chain uses TRBV20-1 with TRBJ2-7; 12 bases map to TRBD2. CDR1 is DFQATT and CDR2 is SNEGSKA in the germline V gene (reference sequence). J lost 3 bases, V lost 3 bases, and 6 bases had no gene match. The CDR3 is 15 amino acids. In DNA form, the CDR3 reads TGCAGTGCTAGGGATGGGACTAGCGGGCGCTACGAGCAGTACTTC. Protein sequence: CSARDGTSGRYEQYF.

This clone was counted ten times or more. The gene calls are TRBV2 and TRBJ2-1; 10 nucleotides agree with TRBD2. Germline assignment: CDR1 SNHLY and CDR2 FYNNEI. The CDR3 consists of 15 residues. Trimming removed 4 bases from V and 3 bases from J; junction bases left unmatched: 3. The CDR3 loop is CASSVLAGNYNEQFF. In nucleotides, the CDR3 is TGTGCCAGCAGTGTACTAGCGGGAAACTACAATGAGCAGTTCTTC.

The chain is built from TRBV10-3 and TRBJ1-5; D may be TRBD1 (6 bases). Trimming took 0 bases from V and 6 from J, leaving 9 bases between them. Germline assignment: CDR1 ENHRY and CDR2 SYGVKD. The CDR3 consists of 14 residues. The CDR3 reads CAISESTGIQPQHF. The CDR3 DNA follows: TGTGCCATCAGTGAGTCAACAGGGATTCAGCCCCAGCATTTT.

This clone was seen many times. V and J are TRBV19 and TRBJ2-1, with 10 bases lining up with TRBD2. This CDR3 comprises 15 residues. The V gene end was trimmed by 4 bases and the J gene end by 8 bases; junction bases not matched to a gene: 8. The germline gives CDR1 LNHDA, CDR2 SQIVND (reference sequence). The CDR3 region is CASSKASGSNDEQFF. Written as DNA, the CDR3 is TGTGCCAGTAGTAAGGCTAGCGGGAGCAATGATGAGCAGTTCTTC.

This clone was detected many times. The CDR3 reads CASSVGGGTDTQYF. The CDR3 coding sequence is TGTGCCAGCAGTGTCGGCGGGGGCACAGATACGCAGTATTTT. This rearrangement joins TRBV6-4 to TRBJ2-3; perhaps TRBD2 as D (6 bases). Germline V gene sequence: CDR1 MRHNA, CDR2 SNTAGT. This CDR3 has 14 amino acids. V lost 4 bases and J lost 1, with 9 bases in between.

J is TRBJ2-1 and V is TRBV30, with D perhaps assigned TRBD1 or TRBD2 (6 bases each). The CDR3 length is 12 residues. Per germline, CDR1 GTSNPN and CDR2 SVGIG (reference sequence). Trimming removed 5 bases at V and 10 bases at J, with 15 bases between. In DNA, the CDR3 is TGTGCCTGGGGGCAAGGGGGGAGGGAGCAGTTCTTC. Translated: CAWGQGGREQFF.

Of note for this clone: This may be a read error, as it is one base from a much larger clone. The chain uses TRBV7-3 and TRBJ2-1, with TRBD2 matching over 10 bases. J lost 6 bases, V lost 5 bases, and 13 bases had no gene match. Germline V lookup: CDR1 SGHTA, CDR2 FQGTGA. The CDR3 contains 17 residues. CDR3 residues: CASSPRTSGFFPNEQFF. The CDR3, as DNA: TGTGCCAGCAGCCCCCGGACTAGCGGCTTCTTTCCCAATGAGCAGTTCTTC.

This clone was observed at least ten times. Other DNA sequences from this sample encode an identical CDR3 as well. The chain links TRBV6-1 to TRBJ2-2, with 8 nucleotides matching TRBD1. The germline gives CDR1 MNHNS, CDR2 SASEGT. V lost 5 bases and J lost 0; bases outside the gene matches: 2. The CDR3 extends over 15 amino acids. The CDR3 sequence is CASSLQGANTGELFF. The CDR3 DNA sequence: TGTGCCAGCAGTTTACAGGGGGCGAACACCGGGGAGCTGTTTTTT.

This clone was seen at least ten times. The genes are TRBV9 and TRBJ2-3; 8 bases are a match to TRBD2. Germline assignment: CDR1 SGDLS and CDR2 YYNGEE. There are 17 residues in the CDR3. The V and J ends lost 3 bases and 1 base, in that order; junction bases with no gene match: 10. The CDR3 bases are TGTGCCAGCAGCGAAGTGCCGGGAGCGGGGGGCACAGATACGCAGTATTTT. This codes for CASSEVPGAGGTDTQYF.